This T cell receptor beta chain comes out of a study of T cells in Graves' hyperthyroidism and ophthalmopathy. Whole-study results and caveats: Researchers report that a 13 V-J model separated ophthalmopathy from stable hyperthyroidism. In the blood, most expanded thyroid clonotypes above 0.001 appeared as well.

Uncontrolled infection, other autoimmune disease, pregnancy or lactation led to exclusion. A 10 ml volume of fresh peripheral blood provided the PBMCs. Per germline, CDR1 SGHTA and CDR2 FQGTGA. V was clipped by 5 bases and J by 7 bases; unmatched bases: 2. This CDR3 has 12 residues. On this clonotype itself: Its specificity is unknown.

Authors of the study amplified TCR beta CDR3 regions from RNA transcripts. RT-PCR in the first round (using the HTBI primer set) targeted the TCR CDR3. TCRdb redid the calling of the multiplex PCR reads with MiXCR, one entry per CDR3 protein. In the table there are some 490,000 distinct CDR3 sequences, 20% to 25% of which are singletons. The specimen sequenced was blood. This receptor was identified in a woman aged 70 to 79 with Graves' ophthalmopathy. J is TRBJ2-7 and V is TRBV7-3; 10 nucleotides match TRBD1. CDR3 residues: CASSTGQGEQYF. For the CDR3, the DNA is TGTGCCAGCAGCACGGGACAGGGGGAGCAGTACTTC.